This paragraph covers one T cell receptor (beta chain) sequence. The entry originates in a study of blood T cell repertoires in COVID-19. The overall study: COVID-19 samples collected from the United States, Italy and Spain covered acute and convalescent phases.

The authors' processing: Amplification with reference gene primers provided the estimates of nucleated cell counts. TCRdb's table, derived via immunoSEQ multiplex PCR, lists solely in-frame clones and lacks some. V and J calls plus clone size are reproduced from that table; the DNA served to infer D and trimming. The repertoire holds more than 250,000 clones, with approximately 86% as singletons. The sample consisted of peripheral blood. The receptor comes from a man between 18 and 35 years old with active or convalescent COVID-19.

CDR3 region: CASSLDSSGANVLTF. CDR3 bases: TGTGCCAGCAGCTTAGATAGTTCTGGGGCCAACGTCCTGACTTTC. V usage is TRBV11-1 and J usage is TRBJ2-6; D is uncertain. Per germline, CDR1 SGHAT and CDR2 FQDESV (reference sequence). V shed 1 base and J shed 1 base, with 5 bases lying between them. The CDR3 runs 15 residues. Complete variable domain (other parts from reference TRBV11-1 and TRBJ2-6): EAEVAQSPRYKITEKSQAVAFWCDPISGHATLYWYRQILGQGPELLVQFQDESVVDDSQLPKDRFSAERLKGVDSTLKIQPAELGDSAMYLCASSLDSSGANVLTFGAGSRLTVL.